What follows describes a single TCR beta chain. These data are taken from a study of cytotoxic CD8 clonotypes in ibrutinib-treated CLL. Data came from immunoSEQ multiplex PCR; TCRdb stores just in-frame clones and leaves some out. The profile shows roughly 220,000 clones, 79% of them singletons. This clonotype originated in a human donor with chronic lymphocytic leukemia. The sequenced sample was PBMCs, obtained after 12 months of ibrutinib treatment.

CDR3 protein: CASIPPGRARGTEAFF. CDR3 DNA sequence: TGTGCCAGCATCCCTCCCGGCCGAGCCAGGGGCACTGAAGCTTTCTTT. The chain recombines TRBV7-9 with TRBJ1-1, with a weak D call TRBD1 (6 bases). V was cut by 7 bases and J by 4 bases, with 22 bases left in between. CDR3 size: 16 residues. Germline CDR1 is SEHNR and CDR2 is FQNEAQ (reference sequence).